This TCR beta chain was found in a study of shared clonotypes between healthy human individuals. Whole-study results and caveats: Of the naive CD4 clonotypes, roughly 5.2% were shared across several donors.

Points on this clone: The antigen remains undetermined.

TCRdb's table, derived via immunoSEQ multiplex PCR, lists solely in-frame clones and lacks some. The repertoire consists of fewer than 1.6 million clones, with about 98.5% occurring once and the leading ten covering roughly 0.35%. The CDR3 is 10 amino acids. Germline CDR1 reads MDHEN; CDR2 reads SYDVKM. The ends were cut back, 8 bases at V and 2 bases at J, with 4 bases in the middle. Recent acute infections and vaccinations were absent in the healthy HIV-negative adult donors. A split of CD4+ cells into CD45RA+ naive and CD45RA-negative memory subsets was performed. Material for sequencing was naive CD4+ T cells sorted from blood. Subset specified: CD45RA+ positively selected. This sequence joins TRBV28 and TRBJ2-7; D gene unclear. This sequence was found in a young man in good health. The CDR3 DNA follows: TGTGCCAGCGGGACCTACGAGCAGTACTTC. Translation gives CASGTYEQYF.